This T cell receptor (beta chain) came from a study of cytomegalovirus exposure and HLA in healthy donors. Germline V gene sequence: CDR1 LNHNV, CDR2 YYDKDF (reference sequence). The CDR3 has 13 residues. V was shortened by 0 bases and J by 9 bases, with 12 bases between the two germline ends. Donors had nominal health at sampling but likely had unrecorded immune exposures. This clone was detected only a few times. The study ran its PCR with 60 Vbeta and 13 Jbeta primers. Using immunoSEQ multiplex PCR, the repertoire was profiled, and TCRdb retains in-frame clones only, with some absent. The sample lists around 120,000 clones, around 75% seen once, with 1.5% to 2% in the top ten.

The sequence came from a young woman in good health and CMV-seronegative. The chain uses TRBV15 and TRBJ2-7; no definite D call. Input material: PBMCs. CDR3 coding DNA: TGTGCCACCAGCAGAGATTACGCATCGGGGCAGTACTTC. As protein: CATSRDYASGQYF.